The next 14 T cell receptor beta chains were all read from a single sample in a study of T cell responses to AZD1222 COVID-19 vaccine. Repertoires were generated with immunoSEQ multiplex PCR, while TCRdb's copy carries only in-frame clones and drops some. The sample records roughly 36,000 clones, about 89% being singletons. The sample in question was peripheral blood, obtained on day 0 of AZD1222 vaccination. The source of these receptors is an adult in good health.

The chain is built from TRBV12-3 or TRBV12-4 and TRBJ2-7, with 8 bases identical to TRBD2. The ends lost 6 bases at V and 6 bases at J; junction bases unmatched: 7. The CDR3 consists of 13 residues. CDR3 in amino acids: CASRSSGRSEQYF. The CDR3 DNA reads TGTGCCAGCAGGTCAAGCGGGAGAAGCGAGCAGTACTTC.

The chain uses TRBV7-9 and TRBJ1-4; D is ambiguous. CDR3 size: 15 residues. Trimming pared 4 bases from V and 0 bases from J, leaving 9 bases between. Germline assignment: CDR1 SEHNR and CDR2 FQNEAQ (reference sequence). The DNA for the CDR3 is TGTGCCAGCAGCTCAAACTCAGCAACTAATGAAAAACTGTTTTTT. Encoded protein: CASSSNSATNEKLFF.

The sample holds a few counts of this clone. CDR3 sequence: CASSPPTGHNSPLHF. CDR3 coding DNA: TGTGCCAGCAGCCCTCCGACAGGGCATAATTCACCCCTCCACTTT. V and J are TRBV5-5 and TRBJ1-6; 7 bases line up with TRBD1. Trimming at V came to 4 bases and at J to 5 bases, leaving 6 bases not matched to a gene. Germline CDR1 is SGHKS and CDR2 is YYEKEE (reference sequence). The CDR3 has 15 residues.

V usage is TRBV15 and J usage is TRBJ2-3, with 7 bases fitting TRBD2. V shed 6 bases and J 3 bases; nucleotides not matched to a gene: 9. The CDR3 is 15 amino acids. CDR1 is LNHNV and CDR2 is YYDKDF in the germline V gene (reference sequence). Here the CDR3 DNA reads TGTGCCACCAGTAGGGGCGGGAGTGGGACAGATACGCAGTATTTT. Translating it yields CATSRGGSGTDTQYF.

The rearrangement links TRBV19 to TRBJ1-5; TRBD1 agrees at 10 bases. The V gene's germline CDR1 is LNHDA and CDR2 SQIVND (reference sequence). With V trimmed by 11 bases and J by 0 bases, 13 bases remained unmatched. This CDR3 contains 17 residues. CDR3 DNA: TGTGCCGGCCGTATTTGGGACAGGGGACGTAGCAATCAGCCCCAGCATTTT. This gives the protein CAGRIWDRGRSNQPQHF.

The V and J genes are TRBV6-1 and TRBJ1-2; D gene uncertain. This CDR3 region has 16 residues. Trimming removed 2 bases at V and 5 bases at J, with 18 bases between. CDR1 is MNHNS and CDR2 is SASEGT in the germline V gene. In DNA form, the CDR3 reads TGTGCCAGCAGTGAATTAATGACCCAAGAACAATATGGCTACACCTTC. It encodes CASSELMTQEQYGYTF.

The CDR3 nucleotides are TGCGCCAGCAGTCCTGGACGGAGCACAGATACGCAGTATTTT. As protein: CASSPGRSTDTQYF. The chain uses TRBV10-1 and TRBJ2-3; D is unclear. Germline V CDR1 and CDR2: WNHNN, SYGVQD (reference sequence). The length of the CDR3 is 14 residues. V was pared by 5 bases and J by 0 bases, with 9 bases between.

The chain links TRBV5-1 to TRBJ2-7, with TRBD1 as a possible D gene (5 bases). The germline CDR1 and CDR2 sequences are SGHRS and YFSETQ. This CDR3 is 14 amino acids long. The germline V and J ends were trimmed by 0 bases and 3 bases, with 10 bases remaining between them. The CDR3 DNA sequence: TGCGCCAGCAGCTTGGAGGGGATTGACTACGAGCAGTACTTC. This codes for CASSLEGIDYEQYF. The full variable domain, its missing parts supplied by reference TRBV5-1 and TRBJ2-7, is KAGVTQTPRYLIKTRGQQVTLSCSPISGHRSVSWYQQTPGQGLQFLFEYFSETQRNKGNFPGRFSGRQFSNSRSEMNVSTLELGDSALYLCASSLEGIDYEQYFGPGTRLTVT.

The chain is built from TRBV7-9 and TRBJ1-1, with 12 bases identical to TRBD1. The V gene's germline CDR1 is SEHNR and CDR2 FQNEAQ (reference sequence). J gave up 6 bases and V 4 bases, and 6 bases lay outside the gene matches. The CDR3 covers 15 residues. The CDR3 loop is CASSWGQGAYPEAFF. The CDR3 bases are TGTGCCAGCAGCTGGGGACAGGGGGCATATCCTGAAGCTTTCTTT.

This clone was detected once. This CDR3 reads CASSLESTRKYGYTF. In DNA form, the CDR3 reads TGTGCCAGCAGCTTAGAGTCGACCCGGAAATATGGCTACACCTTC. The chain is built from TRBV7-9 and TRBJ1-2; D is unresolved. The germline gives CDR1 SEHNR, CDR2 FQNEAQ (reference sequence). V was trimmed by 1 base and J by 5 bases, leaving 14 bases between them. The CDR3 is 15 amino acids.

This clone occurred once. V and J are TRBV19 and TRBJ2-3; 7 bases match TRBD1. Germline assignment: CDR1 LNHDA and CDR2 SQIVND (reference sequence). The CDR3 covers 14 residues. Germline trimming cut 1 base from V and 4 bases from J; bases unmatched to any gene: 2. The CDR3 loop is CASSIGQGADTQYF. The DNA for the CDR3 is TGTGCCAGTAGTATAGGTCAGGGGGCAGATACGCAGTATTTT.

CDR3 loop: CASSIDRGNSPLHF. For the CDR3, the DNA is TGCGCCAGCAGCATCGACAGGGGCAATTCACCCCTCCACTTT. This chain links TRBV5-1 with TRBJ1-6; 8 bases agree with TRBD1. Germline V gene sequence: CDR1 SGHRS, CDR2 YFSETQ. V shed 4 bases, J shed 7 bases, and the junction held 4 bases outside the gene matches. This CDR3 is 14 amino acids long.

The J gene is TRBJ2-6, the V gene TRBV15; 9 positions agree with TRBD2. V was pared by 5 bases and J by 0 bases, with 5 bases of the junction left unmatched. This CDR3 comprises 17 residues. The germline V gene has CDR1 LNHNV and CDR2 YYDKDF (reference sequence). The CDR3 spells CATSQRGAGSGANVLTF. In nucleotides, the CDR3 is TGTGCCACCAGCCAGCGGGGGGCAGGCTCTGGGGCCAACGTCCTGACTTTC.

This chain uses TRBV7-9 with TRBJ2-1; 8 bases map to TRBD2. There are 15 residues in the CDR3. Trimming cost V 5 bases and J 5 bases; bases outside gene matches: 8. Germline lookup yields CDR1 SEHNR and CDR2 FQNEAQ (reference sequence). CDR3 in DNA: TGTGCCAGCAGCCCCCGGGGGGGCCTGAACAATGAGCAGTTCTTC. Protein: CASSPRGGLNNEQFF.